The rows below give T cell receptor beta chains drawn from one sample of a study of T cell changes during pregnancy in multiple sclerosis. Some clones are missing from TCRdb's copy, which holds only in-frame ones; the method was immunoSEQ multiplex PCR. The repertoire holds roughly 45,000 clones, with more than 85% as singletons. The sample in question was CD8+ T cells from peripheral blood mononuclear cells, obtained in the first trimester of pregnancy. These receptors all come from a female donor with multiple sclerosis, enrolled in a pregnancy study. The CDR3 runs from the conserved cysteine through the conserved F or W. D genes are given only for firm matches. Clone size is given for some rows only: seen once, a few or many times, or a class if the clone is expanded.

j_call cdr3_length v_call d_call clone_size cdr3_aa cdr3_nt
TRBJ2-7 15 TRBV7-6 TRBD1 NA CASSLVGQGFREQYF TGTGCCAGCAGCTTAGTGGGACAGGGATTTAGAGAGCAGTACTTC
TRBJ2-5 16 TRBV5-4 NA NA CASSLFWEGGKETQYF TGTGCCAGCAGCTTGTTCTGGGAGGGGGGAAAAGAGACCCAGTACTTC
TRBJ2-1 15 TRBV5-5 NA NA CASSAGFTSYNEQFF TGTGCCAGCAGCGCCGGTTTTACGTCCTACAATGAGCAGTTCTTC
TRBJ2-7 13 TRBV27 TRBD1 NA CASSTGAHYEQYF TGTGCCAGCAGCACAGGGGCTCACTACGAGCAGTACTTC
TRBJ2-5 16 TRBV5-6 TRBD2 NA CASSLDSVAGAETQYF TGTGCCAGCAGCCTCGATAGCGTAGCGGGAGCGGAGACCCAGTACTTC
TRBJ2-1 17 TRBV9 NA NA CASSLNERASSYNEQFF TGTGCCAGCAGCTTAAATGAGCGGGCTAGCTCCTACAATGAGCAGTTCTTC
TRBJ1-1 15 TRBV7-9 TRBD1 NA CASSGPGTEGSEAFF TGTGCCAGCAGCGGACCCGGGACAGAAGGGAGTGAAGCTTTCTTT
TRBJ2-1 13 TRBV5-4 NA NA CASSFRDSDEQFF TGTGCCAGCAGCTTCCGGGATTCGGATGAGCAGTTCTTC
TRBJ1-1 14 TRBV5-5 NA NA CASSTGTLVTEAFF TGTGCCAGCAGCACCGGGACATTAGTCACTGAAGCTTTCTTT
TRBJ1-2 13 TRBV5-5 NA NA CASSLGDIYGYTF TGTGCCAGCAGCTTGGGGGACATCTATGGCTACACCTTC
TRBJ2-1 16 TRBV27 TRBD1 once CAVILTGTGIYNEQFF TGTGCCGTCATACTAACCGGGACAGGGATCTACAATGAGCAGTTCTTC
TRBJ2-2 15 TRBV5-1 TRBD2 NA CASSLFGGDTGELFF TGCGCCAGCAGCTTGTTCGGGGGGGACACCGGGGAGCTGTTTTTT
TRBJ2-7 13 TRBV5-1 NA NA CASSVGSGAEQYF TGCGCCAGCAGCGTGGGGTCGGGTGCAGAGCAGTACTTC
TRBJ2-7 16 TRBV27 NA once CASSLSMGTRTYEQYF TGTGCCAGCAGTTTATCGATGGGGACAAGAACCTACGAGCAGTACTTC
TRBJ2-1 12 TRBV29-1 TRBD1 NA CSVEGDSNEQFF TGCAGCGTTGAGGGGGACAGCAATGAGCAGTTCTTC
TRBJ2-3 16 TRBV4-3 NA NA CASSQGRARFTDTQYF TGCGCCAGCAGCCAAGGGCGGGCCCGATTCACAGATACGCAGTATTTT
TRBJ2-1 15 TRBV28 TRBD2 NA CASSPIAGGYNEQFF TGTGCCAGCAGCCCAATAGCGGGAGGGTACAATGAGCAGTTCTTC
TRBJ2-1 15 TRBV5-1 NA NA CASSLEGLSYNEQFF TGCGCCAGCAGCTTGGAGGGACTCTCCTACAATGAGCAGTTCTTC
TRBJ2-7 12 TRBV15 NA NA CATRLFSYEQYF TGTGCCACCCGGTTGTTCTCCTACGAGCAGTACTTC
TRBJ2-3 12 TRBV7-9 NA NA CASSFGTDTQYF TGTGCCAGCAGCTTCGGCACAGATACGCAGTATTTT
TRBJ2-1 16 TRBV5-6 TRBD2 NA CASSLVARGRDNEQFF TGTGCCAGCAGCTTGGTTGCTCGCGGGAGGGACAATGAGCAGTTCTTC
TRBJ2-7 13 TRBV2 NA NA CASSAVDSHEQYF TGTGCCAGCAGTGCCGTGGACTCCCACGAGCAGTACTTC
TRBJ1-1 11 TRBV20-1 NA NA CSARKEGRAFF TGCAGTGCTAGAAAGGAGGGTCGGGCTTTCTTT
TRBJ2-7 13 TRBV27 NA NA CASSLGQSYEQYF TGTGCCAGCAGTTTAGGGCAGTCCTACGAGCAGTACTTC
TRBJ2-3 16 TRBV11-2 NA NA CASSQLETISTDTQYF TGTGCCAGCAGCCAATTAGAGACTATTAGCACAGATACGCAGTATTTT
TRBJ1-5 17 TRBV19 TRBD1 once CASSEQGAVYSNQPQHF TGTGCCAGTAGTGAACAGGGGGCCGTTTATAGCAATCAGCCCCAGCATTTT
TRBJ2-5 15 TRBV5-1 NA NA CASRKHQGEEETQYF TGCGCCAGCAGGAAACACCAGGGCGAGGAAGAGACCCAGTACTTC
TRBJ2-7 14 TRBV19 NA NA CASSPSRSSYEQYF TGTGCCAGTAGCCCGTCGAGATCTTCCTACGAGCAGTACTTC
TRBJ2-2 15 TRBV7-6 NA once CASSFEGGATGELFF TGTGCCAGCAGCTTTGAGGGGGGGGCCACCGGGGAGCTGTTTTTT
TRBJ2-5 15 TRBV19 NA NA CASKGGDWGGETQYF TGTGCCTCCAAAGGGGGTGACTGGGGCGGCGAGACCCAGTACTTC
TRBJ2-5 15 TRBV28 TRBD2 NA CASSGLAGFQETQYF TGTGCCAGCAGCGGACTAGCGGGGTTCCAAGAGACCCAGTACTTC
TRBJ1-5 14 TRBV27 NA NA CASTPGGVNQPQHF TGTGCCAGCACTCCGGGGGGGGTTAATCAGCCCCAGCATTTT
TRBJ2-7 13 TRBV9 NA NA CASSDRYSYEQYF TGTGCCAGCAGTGACAGATACTCCTACGAGCAGTACTTC
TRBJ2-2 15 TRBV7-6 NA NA CASSIAEQNTGELFF TGTGCCAGCAGCATAGCGGAGCAGAACACCGGGGAGCTGTTTTTT
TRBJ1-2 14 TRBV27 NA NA CASSFSSGAYGYTF TGTGCCAGCAGTTTTAGCTCAGGGGCCTATGGCTACACCTTC
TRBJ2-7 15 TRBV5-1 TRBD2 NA CASSLGPGGVDEQYF TGCGCCAGCAGCTTGGGCCCGGGAGGGGTCGACGAGCAGTACTTC
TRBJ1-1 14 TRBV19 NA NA CASSLGQMNTEAFF TGTGCCAGTAGTTTAGGGCAGATGAACACTGAAGCTTTCTTT
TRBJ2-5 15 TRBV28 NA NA CAIESGGGGQETQYF TGTGCCATTGAGTCGGGAGGAGGGGGGCAAGAGACCCAGTACTTC
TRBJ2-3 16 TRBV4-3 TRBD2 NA CASSQSASGAEDTQYF TGCGCCAGCAGCCAAAGCGCTAGCGGGGCGGAAGATACGCAGTATTTT
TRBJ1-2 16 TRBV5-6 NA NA CASSLGPLAAGGGYTF TGTGCCAGCAGCTTGGGCCCCCTTGCTGCGGGGGGTGGCTACACCTTC
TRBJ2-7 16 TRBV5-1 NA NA CASSLSLSDPTSEQYF TGCGCCAGCAGCTTGAGTCTAAGCGACCCGACCTCCGAGCAGTACTTC
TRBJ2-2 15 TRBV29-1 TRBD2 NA CSVILAGGNTGELFF TGCAGCGTGATACTAGCGGGAGGAAACACCGGGGAGCTGTTTTTT
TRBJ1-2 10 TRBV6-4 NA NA CASSAYGYTF TGTGCCAGCAGCGCGTATGGCTACACCTTC
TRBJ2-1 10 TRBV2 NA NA CASGGNEQFF TGTGCCAGCGGAGGGAATGAGCAGTTCTTC
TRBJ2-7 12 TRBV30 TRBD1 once CAWRGTGWEQYF TGTGCCTGGAGAGGGACAGGGTGGGAGCAGTACTTC
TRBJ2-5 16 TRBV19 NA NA CASSIWKEELQETQYF TGTGCCAGTAGTATCTGGAAGGAGGAACTCCAAGAGACCCAGTACTTC
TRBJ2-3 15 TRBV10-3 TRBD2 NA CAISEGGGPPDTQYF TGTGCCATCAGTGAGGGGGGAGGGCCCCCGGATACGCAGTATTTT
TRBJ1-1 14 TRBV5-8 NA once CASSLGTGTTEAFF TGTGCCAGCAGCTTGGGAACAGGGACCACTGAAGCTTTCTTT
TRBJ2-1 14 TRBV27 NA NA CASGLNGGADEQFF TGTGCCAGCGGTCTCAACGGGGGTGCGGATGAGCAGTTCTTC
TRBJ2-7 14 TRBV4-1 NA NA CASSQAGGVDEQYF TGCGCCAGCAGCCAAGCGGGGGGCGTGGACGAGCAGTACTTC
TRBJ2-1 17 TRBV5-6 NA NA CASSLVGASSSYNEQFF TGTGCCAGCAGCTTGGTCGGAGCTTCGAGCTCCTACAATGAGCAGTTCTTC
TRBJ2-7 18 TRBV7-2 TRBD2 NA CASSLIGRPSGRTYEQYF TGTGCCAGCAGCTTAATCGGGCGGCCTAGCGGGAGGACCTACGAGCAGTACTTC
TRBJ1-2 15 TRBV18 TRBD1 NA CASSPGTGSNYGYTF TGTGCCAGCTCACCAGGGACAGGTTCTAACTATGGCTACACCTTC
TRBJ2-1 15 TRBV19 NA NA CASSIVDIPPNEQFF TGTGCCAGTAGTATAGTTGACATACCCCCCAATGAGCAGTTCTTC
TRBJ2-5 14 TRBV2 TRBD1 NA CACDGTGFEETQYF TGTGCCTGCGACGGGACAGGGTTTGAAGAGACCCAGTACTTC
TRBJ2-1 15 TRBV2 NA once CASSDRIDEIDEQFF TGTGCCAGCAGTGACAGGATTGATGAGATCGATGAGCAGTTCTTC
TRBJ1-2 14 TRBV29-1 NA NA CSVETVGDLNGYTF TGCAGCGTTGAAACCGTCGGGGACTTAAATGGCTACACCTTC
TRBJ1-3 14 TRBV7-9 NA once CASLDRSSGNTIYF TGTGCCAGCCTCGACCGGAGCTCTGGAAACACCATATATTTT
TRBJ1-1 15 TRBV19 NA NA CASSTAPLRGTEAFF TGTGCCAGTAGTACGGCCCCTCTTAGAGGCACTGAAGCTTTCTTT